This TCR beta chain was documented in a study of T cells in Graves' hyperthyroidism and ophthalmopathy. Study results and limitations: Blood also carried most thyroid clonotypes expanded above 0.001.

Ophthalmopathy cases met thresholds of Clinical Activity Score at least 3, NOSPECS grade at least 4 and duration under 3 months. The source material, RNA transcripts, was used to amplify TCR beta CDR3 regions. The HTBI primer set drove a first-round RT-PCR of the TCR CDR3. A single record per CDR3 protein comes from TCRdb applying MiXCR to the multiplex PCR reads. The sample lists over 400,000 distinct CDR3 sequences; approximately 22% were seen once. Notes on this clonotype: Its antigen is still unknown.

The CDR3 has 15 residues. Trimming removed 4 bases from V and 0 bases from J; junction bases left unmatched: 9. Looked up from germline, CDR1 is SQVTM and CDR2 is ANQGSEA. The origin of this receptor is an older woman with Graves' ophthalmopathy. The chain links TRBV29-1 to TRBJ2-7, with TRBD2 matching 7 bases. The source material was blood. The CDR3, as DNA: TGCAGCGTTGTTGGCGGGAGTAGGAGCTCCTACGAGCAGTACTTC. It specifies CSVVGGSRSSYEQYF.